This T cell receptor (beta chain) originates from a study of cytomegalovirus exposure and HLA in healthy donors. 60 Vbeta and 13 Jbeta primers were used in PCR. The repertoire was sequenced with immunoSEQ multiplex PCR; TCRdb's copy has only in-frame clones and lacks some. The listing contains roughly 220,000 clones. Study-level points and caveats: Cytomegalovirus-associated TCR beta chains were listed, numbering 164.

As concerns this clone: Its antigen is still unknown.

Per the germline V gene, CDR1 is SGHKS and CDR2 is YYEKEE (reference sequence). The V end was cut by 6 bases, the J end by 1 base, with 19 bases between. The length of the CDR3 is 16 residues. Unrecorded immune exposure was likely among donors, who were nominally healthy when sampled. The V gene is TRBV5-5, the J gene TRBJ1-1; possibly TRBD1 for D (6 bases). The sequence was collected from a girl aged 2 to 10 in good health and CMV-seropositive. The specimen was PBMCs. The CDR3 protein is CASKLEGRGPNTEAFF. As DNA, the CDR3 is TGTGCCAGCAAGCTTGAGGGGCGGGGGCCGAACACTGAAGCTTTCTTT.